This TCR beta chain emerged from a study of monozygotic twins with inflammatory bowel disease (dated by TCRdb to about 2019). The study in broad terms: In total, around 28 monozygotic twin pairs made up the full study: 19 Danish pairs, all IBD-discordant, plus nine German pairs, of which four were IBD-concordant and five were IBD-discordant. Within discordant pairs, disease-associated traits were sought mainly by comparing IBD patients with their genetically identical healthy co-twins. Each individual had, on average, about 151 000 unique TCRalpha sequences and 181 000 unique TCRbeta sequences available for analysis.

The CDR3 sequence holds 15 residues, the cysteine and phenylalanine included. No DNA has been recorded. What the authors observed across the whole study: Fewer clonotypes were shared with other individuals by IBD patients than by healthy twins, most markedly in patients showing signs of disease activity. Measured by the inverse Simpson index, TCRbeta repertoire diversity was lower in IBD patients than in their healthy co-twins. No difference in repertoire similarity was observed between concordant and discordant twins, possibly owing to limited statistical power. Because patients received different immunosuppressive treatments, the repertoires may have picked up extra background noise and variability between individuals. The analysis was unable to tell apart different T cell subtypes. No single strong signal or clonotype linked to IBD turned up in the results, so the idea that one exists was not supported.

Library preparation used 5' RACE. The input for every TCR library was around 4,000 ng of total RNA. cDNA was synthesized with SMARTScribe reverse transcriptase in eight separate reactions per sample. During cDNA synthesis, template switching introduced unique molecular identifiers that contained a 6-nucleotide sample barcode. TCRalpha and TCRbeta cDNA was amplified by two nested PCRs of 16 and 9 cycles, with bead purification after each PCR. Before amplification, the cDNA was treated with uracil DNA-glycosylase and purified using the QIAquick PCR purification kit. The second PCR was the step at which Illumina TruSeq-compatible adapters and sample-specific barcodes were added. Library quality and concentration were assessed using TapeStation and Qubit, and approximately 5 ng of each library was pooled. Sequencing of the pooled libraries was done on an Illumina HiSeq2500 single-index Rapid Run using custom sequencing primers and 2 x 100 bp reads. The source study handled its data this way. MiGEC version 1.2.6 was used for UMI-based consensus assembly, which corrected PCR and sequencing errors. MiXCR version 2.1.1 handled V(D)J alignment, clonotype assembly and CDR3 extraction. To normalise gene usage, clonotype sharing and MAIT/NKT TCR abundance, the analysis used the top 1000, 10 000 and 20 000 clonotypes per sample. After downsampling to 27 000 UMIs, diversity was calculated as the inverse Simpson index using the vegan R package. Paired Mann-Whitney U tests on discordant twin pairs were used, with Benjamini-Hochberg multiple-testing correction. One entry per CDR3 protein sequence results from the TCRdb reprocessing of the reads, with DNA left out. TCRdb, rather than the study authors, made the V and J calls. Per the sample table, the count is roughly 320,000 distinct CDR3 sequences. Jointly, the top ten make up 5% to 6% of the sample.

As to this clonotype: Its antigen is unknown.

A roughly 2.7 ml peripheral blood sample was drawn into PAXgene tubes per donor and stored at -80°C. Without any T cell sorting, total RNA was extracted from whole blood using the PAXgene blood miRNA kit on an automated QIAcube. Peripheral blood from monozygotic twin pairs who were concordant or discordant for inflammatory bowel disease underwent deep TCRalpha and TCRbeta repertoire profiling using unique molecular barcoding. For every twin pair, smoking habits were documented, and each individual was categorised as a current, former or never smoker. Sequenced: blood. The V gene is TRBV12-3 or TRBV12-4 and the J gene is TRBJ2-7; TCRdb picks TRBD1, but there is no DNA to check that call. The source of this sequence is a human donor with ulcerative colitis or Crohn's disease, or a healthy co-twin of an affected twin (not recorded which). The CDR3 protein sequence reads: CASGESGPKLYEQYF.